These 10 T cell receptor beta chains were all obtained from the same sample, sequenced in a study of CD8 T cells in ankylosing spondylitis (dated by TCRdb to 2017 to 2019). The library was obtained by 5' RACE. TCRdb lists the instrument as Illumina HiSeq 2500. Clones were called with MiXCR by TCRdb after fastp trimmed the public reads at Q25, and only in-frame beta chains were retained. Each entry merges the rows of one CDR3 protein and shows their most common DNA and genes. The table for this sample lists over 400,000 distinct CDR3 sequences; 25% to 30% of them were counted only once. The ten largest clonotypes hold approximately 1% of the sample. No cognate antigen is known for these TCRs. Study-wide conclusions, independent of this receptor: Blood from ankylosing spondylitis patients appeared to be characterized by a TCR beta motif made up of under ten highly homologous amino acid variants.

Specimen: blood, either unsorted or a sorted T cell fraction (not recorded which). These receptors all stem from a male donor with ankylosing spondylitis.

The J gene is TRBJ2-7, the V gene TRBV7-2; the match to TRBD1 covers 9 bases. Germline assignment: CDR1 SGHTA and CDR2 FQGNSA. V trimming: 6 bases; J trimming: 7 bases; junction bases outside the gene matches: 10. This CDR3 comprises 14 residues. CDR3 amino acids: CASSLGGQGREQYF. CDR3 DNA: TGTGCCAGCAGTCTGGGGGGACAGGGACGGGAGCAGTACTTC.

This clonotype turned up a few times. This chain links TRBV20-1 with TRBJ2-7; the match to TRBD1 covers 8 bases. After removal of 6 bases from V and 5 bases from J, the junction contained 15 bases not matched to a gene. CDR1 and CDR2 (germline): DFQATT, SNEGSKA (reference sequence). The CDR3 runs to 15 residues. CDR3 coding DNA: TGCAGTGCCCAAGAGGTCTGGACAGGGTACGACGAGCAGTACTTC. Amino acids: CSAQEVWTGYDEQYF.

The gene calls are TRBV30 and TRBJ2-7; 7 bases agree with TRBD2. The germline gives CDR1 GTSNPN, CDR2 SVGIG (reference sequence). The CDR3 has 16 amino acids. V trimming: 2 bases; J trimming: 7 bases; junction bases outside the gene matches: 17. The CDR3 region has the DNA TGTGCCTGGAGTTCTGGGGAGGGCTTTTTCTCTGGGGAGCAGTACTTC. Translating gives CAWSSGEGFFSGEQYF.

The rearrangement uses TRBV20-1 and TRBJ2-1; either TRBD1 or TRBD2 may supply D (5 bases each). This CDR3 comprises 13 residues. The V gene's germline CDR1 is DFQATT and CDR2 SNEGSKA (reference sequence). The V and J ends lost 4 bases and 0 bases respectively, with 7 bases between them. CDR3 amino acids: CSAMRGSYNEQFF. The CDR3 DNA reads TGCAGTGCTATGAGGGGCTCCTACAATGAGCAGTTCTTC.

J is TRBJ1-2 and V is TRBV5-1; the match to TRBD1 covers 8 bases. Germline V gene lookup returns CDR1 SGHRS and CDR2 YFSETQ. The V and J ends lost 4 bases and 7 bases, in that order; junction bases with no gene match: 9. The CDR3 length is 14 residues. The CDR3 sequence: CASSIDRGQRGYTF. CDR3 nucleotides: TGCGCCAGCAGCATCGACAGGGGTCAACGTGGCTACACCTTC.

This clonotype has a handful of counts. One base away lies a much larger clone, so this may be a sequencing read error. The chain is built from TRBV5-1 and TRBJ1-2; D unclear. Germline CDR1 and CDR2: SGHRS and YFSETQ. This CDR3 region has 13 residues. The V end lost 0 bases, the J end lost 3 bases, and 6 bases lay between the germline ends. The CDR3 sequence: CASSLDGYYGYTF. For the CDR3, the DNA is TGCGCCAGCAGCTTGGACGGGTACTATGGCTACACCTTC.

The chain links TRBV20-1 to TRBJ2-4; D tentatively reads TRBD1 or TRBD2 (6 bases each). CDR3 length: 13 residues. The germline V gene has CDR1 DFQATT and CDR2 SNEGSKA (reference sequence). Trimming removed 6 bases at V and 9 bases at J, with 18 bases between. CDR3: CSAAGHGGVIQYF. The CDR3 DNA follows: TGCAGTGCGGCGGGACATGGTGGAGTCATTCAGTACTTC.

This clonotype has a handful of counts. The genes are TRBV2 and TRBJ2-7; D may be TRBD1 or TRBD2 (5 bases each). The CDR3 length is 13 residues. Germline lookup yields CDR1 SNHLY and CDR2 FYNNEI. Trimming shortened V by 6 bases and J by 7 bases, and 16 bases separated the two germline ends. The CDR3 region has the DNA TGTGCCAGCAGCCCCCACGAGGGGCTTGAGCAGTACTTC. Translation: CASSPHEGLEQYF. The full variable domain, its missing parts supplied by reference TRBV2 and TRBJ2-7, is EPEVTQTPSHQVTQMGQEVILRCVPISNHLYFYWYRQILGQKVEFLVSFYNNEISEKSEIFDDQFSVERPDGSNFTLKIRSTKLEDSAMYFCASSPHEGLEQYFGPGTRLTVT.

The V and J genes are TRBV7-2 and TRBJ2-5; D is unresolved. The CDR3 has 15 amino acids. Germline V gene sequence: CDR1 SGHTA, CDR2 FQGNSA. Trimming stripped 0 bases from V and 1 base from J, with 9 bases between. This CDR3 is CASSLAPGAQETQYF. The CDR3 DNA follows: TGTGCCAGCAGCTTAGCCCCTGGCGCCCAAGAGACCCAGTACTTC. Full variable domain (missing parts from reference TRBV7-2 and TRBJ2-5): GAGVSQSPSNKVTEKGKDVELRCDPISGHTALYWYRQSLGQGLEFLIYFQGNSAPDKSGLPSDRFSAERTGGSVSTLTIQRTQQEDSAVYLCASSLAPGAQETQYFGPGTRLLVL.

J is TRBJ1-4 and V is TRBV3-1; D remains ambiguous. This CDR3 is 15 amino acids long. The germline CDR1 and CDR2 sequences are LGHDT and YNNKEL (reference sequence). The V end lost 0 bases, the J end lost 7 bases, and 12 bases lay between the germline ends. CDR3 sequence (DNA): TGTGCCAGCAGCCAAGAGGCAGAACGGAGTGAAAAACTGTTTTTT. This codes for CASSQEAERSEKLFF.